The 10 T cell receptor beta chains below were found in one sample sequenced in a study of cytomegalovirus exposure and HLA in healthy donors. The PCR made use of 60 Vbeta and 13 Jbeta primers. Assay: immunoSEQ multiplex PCR; the TCRdb copy retains only in-frame clones and omits some. The sample includes around 90,000 clones, 82% of them seen just once. The source material was PBMCs. The receptors were gathered from a man over 45 in good health and CMV-seronegative.

This chain connects TRBV5-1 to TRBJ2-7; 7 nucleotides match TRBD1. Germline V CDR1 and CDR2: SGHRS, YFSETQ. Unmatched junction bases numbered 9, after V lost 8 bases and J lost 1 base. The CDR3 has 14 residues. CDR3 bases: TGCGCCAGTAATACCGGGACAGAGTCCTACGAGCAGTACTTC. This encodes CASNTGTESYEQYF.

Turning to this clone: Additional DNA sequences in this sample encode the identical CDR3. The V and J genes are TRBV5-1 and TRBJ2-1; the D gene is possibly TRBD1 (6 bases). The CDR3 extends over 13 amino acids. V dropped 2 bases and J dropped 4 bases, with 7 bases sitting between them. The V gene's germline CDR1 is SGHRS and CDR2 YFSETQ. As DNA, the CDR3 is TGCGCCAGCAGCTTAGACAGGTACAATGAGCAGTTCTTC. Its protein product is CASSLDRYNEQFF.

The chain has TRBV7-8 and TRBJ2-1, with TRBD2 matching 11 bases. This CDR3 is 16 amino acids long. Trimming at V came to 5 bases and at J to 2 bases, leaving 5 bases not matched to a gene. The germline V gene encodes CDR1 SGHVS and CDR2 FQNEAQ. CDR3 DNA sequence: TGTGCCAGCAGCCTAAGACTAGCGGGAACCTACAATGAGCAGTTCTTC. Protein product: CASSLRLAGTYNEQFF. The variable domain in full, completed from reference TRBV7-8 and TRBJ2-1, reads GAGVSQSPRYKVAKRGQDVALRCDPISGHVSLFWYQQALGQGPEFLTYFQNEAQLDKSGLPSDRFFAERPEGSVSTLKIQRTQQEDSAVYLCASSLRLAGTYNEQFFGPGTRLTVL.

This chain links TRBV6-6 with TRBJ1-4; perhaps TRBD1 as D (6 bases). This CDR3 is built from 16 residues. Germline CDR1 and CDR2: MNHNY and SVGAGI (reference sequence). Trimming took off 2 bases at V and 3 bases at J, with 13 bases between the two ends. This CDR3 is CASSYQQGRANEKLFF. The CDR3 region has the DNA TGTGCCAGCAGTTACCAACAGGGAAGGGCTAATGAAAAACTGTTTTTT.

The chain combines TRBV5-1 with TRBJ2-1, with 12 bases aligning to TRBD2. V shed 4 bases and J 6 bases; nucleotides not matched to a gene: 2. This CDR3 comprises 14 residues. Germline V gene data show CDR1 as SGHRS and CDR2 as YFSETQ. The CDR3 here is CASSEGLAGNEQFF. The CDR3, as DNA: TGCGCCAGCAGCGAGGGACTAGCGGGCAATGAGCAGTTCTTC.

V gene TRBV27 combines with J gene TRBJ2-1, with D unresolved. This CDR3 has 12 residues. Trimming removed 5 bases from V and 5 bases from J, with 7 bases in between. Germline CDR1 and CDR2: MNHEY and SMNVEV (reference sequence). In DNA form, the CDR3 reads TGTGCCAGCAGTCGTGCGGACAATGAGCAGTTCTTC. Its translation: CASSRADNEQFF.

V and J are TRBV9 and TRBJ2-1; 7 bases line up with TRBD1. The germline V gene has CDR1 SGDLS and CDR2 YYNGEE. Trimming cost V 4 bases and J 6 bases; bases outside gene matches: 7. The CDR3 is 14 amino acids. The CDR3 protein is CASSLMGQLNEQFF. Here the CDR3 DNA reads TGTGCCAGCAGCCTGATGGGACAGCTCAATGAGCAGTTCTTC.

The rearrangement joins TRBV7-2 to TRBJ1-1, with unresolved D. The CDR3 is made up of 14 amino acids. CDR1 and CDR2 from the germline V gene are SGHTA and FQGNSA. Trimming stripped 1 base from V and 0 bases from J, with 6 bases between. In DNA form, the CDR3 reads TGTGCCAGCAGCTTAGGGCGGATGAACACTGAAGCTTTCTTT. Translating gives CASSLGRMNTEAFF.

J is TRBJ2-4 and V is TRBV27; D is possibly TRBD2 (5 bases). The CDR3 is 13 amino acids. The V gene's germline CDR1 is MNHEY and CDR2 SMNVEV (reference sequence). V was shortened by 6 bases and J by 4 bases, with 10 bases between the two germline ends. The CDR3 nucleotides read TGTGCCAGCAGCGACTACACGAAAAACATTCAGTACTTC. Its protein is CASSDYTKNIQYF.

This rearrangement joins TRBV28 to TRBJ1-1; D not certain. Germline V lookup: CDR1 MDHEN, CDR2 SYDVKM. The germline V and J ends were trimmed by 9 bases and 4 bases, with 9 bases remaining between them. CDR3 size: 11 residues. The CDR3 spells CASSRGTEAFF. CDR3 coding DNA: TGTGCCAGTTCCAGAGGCACTGAAGCTTTCTTT.